This T cell receptor (beta chain) stems from a study of blood T cell repertoires in COVID-19. Sequencing used immunoSEQ multiplex PCR; TCRdb keeps in-frame clones, though not all of them. The top ten clones hold roughly 7.9% of a sample with more than 140,000 clones, approximately 82% of them seen once. In germline, CDR1 is SNHLY, CDR2 FYNNEI. The CDR3 covers 16 residues. V was clipped by 5 bases and J by 4 bases; unmatched bases: 12. This TCR derives from a woman aged 45-65 years in a cohort sampled during active or convalescent COVID-19. The sample taken for sequencing was peripheral blood. V is TRBV2 and J is TRBJ1-1; 8 bases agree with TRBD1. The CDR3 sequence is CASSPGGAGIGTEAFF. CDR3 sequence (DNA): TGTGCCAGCAGTCCAGGGGGCGCTGGCATTGGCACTGAAGCTTTCTTT.